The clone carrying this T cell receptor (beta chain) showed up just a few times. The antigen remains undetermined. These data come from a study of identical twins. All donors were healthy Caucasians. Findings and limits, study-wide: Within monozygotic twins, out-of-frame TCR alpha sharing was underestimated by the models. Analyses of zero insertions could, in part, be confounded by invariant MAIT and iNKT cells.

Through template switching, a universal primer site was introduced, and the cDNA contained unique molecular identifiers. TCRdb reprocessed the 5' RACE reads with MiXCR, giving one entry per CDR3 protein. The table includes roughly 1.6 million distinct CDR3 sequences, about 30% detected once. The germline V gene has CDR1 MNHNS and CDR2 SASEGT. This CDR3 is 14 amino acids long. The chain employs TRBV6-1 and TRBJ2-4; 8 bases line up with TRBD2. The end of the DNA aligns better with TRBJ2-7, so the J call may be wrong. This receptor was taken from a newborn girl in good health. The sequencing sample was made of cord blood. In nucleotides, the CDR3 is TGTGCCAGCAGCCTAATAGCGGGAACCTACGAGCAGTACTTC. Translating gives CASSLIAGTYEQYF.